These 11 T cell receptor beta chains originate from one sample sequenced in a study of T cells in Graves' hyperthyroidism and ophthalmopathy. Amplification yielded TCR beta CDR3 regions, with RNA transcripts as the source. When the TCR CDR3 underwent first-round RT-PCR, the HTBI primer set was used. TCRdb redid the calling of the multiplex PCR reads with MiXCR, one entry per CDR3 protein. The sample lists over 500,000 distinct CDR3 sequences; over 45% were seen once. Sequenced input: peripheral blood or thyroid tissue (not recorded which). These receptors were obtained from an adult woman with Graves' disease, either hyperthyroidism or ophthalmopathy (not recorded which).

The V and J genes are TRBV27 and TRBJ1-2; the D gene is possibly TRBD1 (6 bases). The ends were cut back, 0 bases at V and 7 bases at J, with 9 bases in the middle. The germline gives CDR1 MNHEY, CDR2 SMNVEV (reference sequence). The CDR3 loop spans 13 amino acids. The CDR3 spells CASSLSTRGGYTF. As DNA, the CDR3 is TGTGCCAGCAGTTTATCGACCAGGGGTGGCTACACCTTC.

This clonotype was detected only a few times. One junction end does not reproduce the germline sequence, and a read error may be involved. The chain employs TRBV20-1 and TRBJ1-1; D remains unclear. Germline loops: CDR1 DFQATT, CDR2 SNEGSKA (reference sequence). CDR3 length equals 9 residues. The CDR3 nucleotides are TGCAGTGCAACCGCTGATGCTTTCTTT. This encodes CSATADAFF.

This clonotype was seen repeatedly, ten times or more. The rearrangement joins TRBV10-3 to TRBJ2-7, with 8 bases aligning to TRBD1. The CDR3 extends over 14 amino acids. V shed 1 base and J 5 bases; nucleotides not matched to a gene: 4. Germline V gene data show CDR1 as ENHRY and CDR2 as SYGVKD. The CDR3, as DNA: TGTGCCATCAGTGAGTTGACAGGGGCAAACGAGCAGTACTTC. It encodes CAISELTGANEQYF.

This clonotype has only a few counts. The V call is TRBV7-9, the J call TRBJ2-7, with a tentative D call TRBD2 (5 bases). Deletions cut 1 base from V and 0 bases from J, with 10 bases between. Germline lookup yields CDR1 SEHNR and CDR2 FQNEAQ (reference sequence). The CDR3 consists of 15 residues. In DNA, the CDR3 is TGTGCCAGCAGCTTAGGCGGGCCGGTCTCCTACGAGCAGTACTTC. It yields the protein CASSLGGPVSYEQYF. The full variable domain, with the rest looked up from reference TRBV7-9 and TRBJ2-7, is DTGVSQNPRHKITKRGQNVTFRCDPISEHNRLYWYRQTLGQGPEFLTYFQNEAQLEKSRLLSDRFSAERPKGSFSTLEIQRTEQGDSAMYLCASSLGGPVSYEQYFGPGTRLTVT.

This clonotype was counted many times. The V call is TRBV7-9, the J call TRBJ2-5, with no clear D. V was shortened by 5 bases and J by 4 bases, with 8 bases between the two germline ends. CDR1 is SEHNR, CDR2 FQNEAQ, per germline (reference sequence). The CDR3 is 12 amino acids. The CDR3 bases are TGTGCCAGCAGCATCCTTCTAGAGACCCAGTACTTC. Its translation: CASSILLETQYF.

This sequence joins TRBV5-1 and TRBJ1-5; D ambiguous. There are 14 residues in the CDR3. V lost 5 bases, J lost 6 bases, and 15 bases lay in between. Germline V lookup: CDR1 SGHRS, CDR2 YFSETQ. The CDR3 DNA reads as TGCGCCAGCAGACCTGATGGAGGGCCTCAGCCCCAGCATTTT. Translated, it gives CASRPDGGPQPQHF. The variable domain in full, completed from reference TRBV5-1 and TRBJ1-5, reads KAGVTQTPRYLIKTRGQQVTLSCSPISGHRSVSWYQQTPGQGLQFLFEYFSETQRNKGNFPGRFSGRQFSNSRSEMNVSTLELGDSALYLCASRPDGGPQPQHFGDGTRLSIL.

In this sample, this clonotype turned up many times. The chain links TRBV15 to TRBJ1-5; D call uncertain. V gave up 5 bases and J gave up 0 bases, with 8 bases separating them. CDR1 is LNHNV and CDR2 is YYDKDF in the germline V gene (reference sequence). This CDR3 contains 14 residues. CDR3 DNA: TGTGCCACCAGCCAGAGAAATAGCAATCAGCCCCAGCATTTT. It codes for CATSQRNSNQPQHF.

The CDR3 protein is CASSPRDGGREKLFF. Written as DNA, the CDR3 is TGTGCCAGCAGCCCTCGGGACGGGGGTCGTGAAAAACTGTTTTTT. The chain recombines TRBV14 with TRBJ1-4, with D tentatively TRBD1 (5 bases). This CDR3 spans 15 amino acids. The V end lost 4 bases, the J end lost 7 bases, and 16 bases lay between the germline ends. Germline-derived CDR1 and CDR2 are SGHDN and FVKESK.

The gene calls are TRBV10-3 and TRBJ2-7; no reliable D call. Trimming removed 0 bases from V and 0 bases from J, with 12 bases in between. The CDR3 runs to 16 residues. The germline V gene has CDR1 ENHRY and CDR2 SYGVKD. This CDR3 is CAISESSGRSSYEQYF. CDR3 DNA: TGTGCCATCAGTGAGTCGTCCGGAAGGAGCTCCTACGAGCAGTACTTC.

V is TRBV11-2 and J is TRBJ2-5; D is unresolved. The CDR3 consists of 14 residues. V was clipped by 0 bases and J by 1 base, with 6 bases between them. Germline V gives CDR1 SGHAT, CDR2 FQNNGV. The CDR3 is CASSLEVIQETQYF. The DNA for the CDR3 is TGTGCCAGCAGCTTAGAGGTTATCCAAGAGACCCAGTACTTC.

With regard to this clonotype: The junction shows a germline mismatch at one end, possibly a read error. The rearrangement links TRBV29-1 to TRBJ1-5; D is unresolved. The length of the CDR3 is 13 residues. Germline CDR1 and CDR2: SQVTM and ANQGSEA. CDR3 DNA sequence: TGCAGCGTTCTAGTGTCAGGCAATCGGCCCCAGCATTTT. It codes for CSVLVSGNRPQHF.